These 16 T cell receptor beta chains originate from one sample sequenced in a study of patients and donors after allogeneic stem cell transplantation. In TCRdb, the RT-PCR reads were re-called with MiXCR into one record per CDR3 protein. The data show roughly 960,000 distinct CDR3 sequences, over 15% seen once. Material for sequencing was blood, either unsorted or a sorted T cell fraction (not recorded which). The receptors were gathered from a human donor who was either an allogeneic HSCT recipient or a stem cell or donor lymphocyte infusion donor (not recorded which). It is not recorded whose cells these are; they may come from a transplant donor.

The J gene is TRBJ2-7, the V gene TRBV6-2 or TRBV6-3, with D possibly TRBD1 on 6 matching bases. The V end lost 5 bases, the J end lost 0 bases, and 17 bases lay between the germline ends. Germline CDR1 MNHEY, CDR2 SVGEGT. This CDR3 has 16 amino acids. CDR3 sequence: CASSHRTAKASYEQYF. The DNA for the CDR3 is TGTGCCAGCAGTCACCGGACAGCCAAGGCCTCCTACGAGCAGTACTTC.

The V call is TRBV7-8, the J call TRBJ1-5; D is undetermined. This CDR3 is built from 15 residues. The germline V gene has CDR1 SGHVS and CDR2 FQNEAQ. V was clipped by 2 bases and J by 5 bases, with 13 bases between them. CDR3 loop: CASSLNPYTHQPQHF. DNA of the CDR3: TGTGCCAGCAGCTTAAACCCTTATACCCATCAGCCCCAGCATTTT.

This clonotype has only a few counts. The chain employs TRBV13 and TRBJ1-6; 7 bases line up with TRBD1. Germline lookup yields CDR1 PRHDT and CDR2 FYEKMQ (reference sequence). The CDR3 is made up of 14 amino acids. J lost 10 bases, V lost 9 bases, and 12 bases had no gene match. CDR3 protein: CASIRQGPRSPLHF. DNA of the CDR3: TGTGCCAGTATTAGACAGGGCCCACGGTCACCCCTCCACTTT.

V is TRBV2 and J is TRBJ2-1, with 9 nucleotides matching TRBD2. The CDR3 is made up of 15 amino acids. Trimming at V came to 6 bases and at J to 10 bases, leaving 13 bases not matched to a gene. Germline V lookup: CDR1 SNHLY, CDR2 FYNNEI. The CDR3 loop is CASSPLEGAGGEQFF. In nucleotides, the CDR3 is TGTGCCAGCAGCCCCTTAGAAGGGGCGGGGGGGGAGCAGTTCTTC. The full variable domain, in which reference TRBV2 and TRBJ2-1 provide the parts outside the CDR3, is EPEVTQTPSHQVTQMGQEVILRCVPISNHLYFYWYRQILGQKVEFLVSFYNNEISEKSEIFDDQFSVERPDGSNFTLKIRSTKLEDSAMYFCASSPLEGAGGEQFFGPGTRLTVL.

The chain employs TRBV5-1 and TRBJ2-7, with 9 nucleotides matching TRBD1. Germline V gene data show CDR1 as SGHRS and CDR2 as YFSETQ. Losses at the gene ends were 2 bases for V and 2 bases for J; bases not matched to a gene: 2. The CDR3 length is 14 residues. The CDR3 nucleotides are TGCGCCAGCAGCTTACAGGGGGCCCCCTACGAGCAGTACTTC. Residues: CASSLQGAPYEQYF.

The V and J genes are TRBV11-2 and TRBJ1-6, with D possibly being TRBD1 (5 bases). V was cut by 4 bases and J by 5 bases, with 21 bases left in between. The CDR3 extends over 18 amino acids. Germline loops: CDR1 SGHAT, CDR2 FQNNGV. DNA for the CDR3: TGTGCCAGCAGCTCTCAAATTAATACCAGGGAAAATAATTCACCCCTCCACTTT. Translation gives CASSSQINTRENNSPLHF.

This clonotype showed up just a few times. The chain carries TRBV12-3 or TRBV12-4 and TRBJ2-5; D unresolved. V dropped 3 bases and J dropped 2 bases, with 13 bases sitting between them. The CDR3 has 15 residues. CDR3 amino acids: CASSFSMARQETQYF. The DNA for the CDR3 is TGTGCCAGCAGTTTCTCGATGGCGAGACAAGAGACCCAGTACTTC.

The genes are TRBV3-1 and TRBJ1-2; unclear D gene. The CDR3 has 14 residues. Per the germline V gene, CDR1 is LGHDT and CDR2 is YNNKEL (reference sequence). Trimming took 7 bases from V and 3 from J, leaving 15 bases between them. CDR3 amino acids: CASNRGRRDYGYTF. In DNA, the CDR3 is TGTGCCAGCAACCGAGGGAGGCGGGACTATGGCTACACCTTC.

The table lists this clonotype with a few counts. The chain uses TRBV19 and TRBJ2-2; perhaps TRBD2 as D (6 bases). The CDR3 length is 15 residues. Trimming removed 4 bases from V and 0 bases from J, with 9 bases in between. Germline V gene sequence: CDR1 LNHDA, CDR2 SQIVND (reference sequence). The CDR3 DNA follows: TGTGCCAGTAGTAGACGGGACTCGAACACCGGGGAGCTGTTTTTT. Translating gives CASSRRDSNTGELFF.

The J gene is TRBJ2-3, the V gene TRBV5-1; the match to TRBD2 covers 14 bases. Per the germline V gene, CDR1 is SGHRS and CDR2 is YFSETQ. V lost 3 bases and J lost 3; bases outside the gene matches: 6. The CDR3 sequence is 17 residues long. The DNA of the CDR3 is TGCGCCAGCAGCTGGGGGGGACTAGCGGGAGTGACAGATACGCAGTATTTT. Residues: CASSWGGLAGVTDTQYF.

The table lists this clonotype with a few counts. This chain connects TRBV24-1 to TRBJ2-2; no definite D call. CDR1 is KGHDR, CDR2 SFDVKD, per germline. V dropped 9 bases and J dropped 4 bases, with 17 bases sitting between them. This CDR3 is 15 amino acids long. CDR3 amino acids: CATRLTSDATGELFF. The CDR3 bases are TGTGCCACCCGTTTAACGTCGGACGCCACCGGGGAGCTGTTTTTT.

This clonotype was counted a few times. The chain is built from TRBV5-1 and TRBJ2-2; D not certain. Germline assignment: CDR1 SGHRS and CDR2 YFSETQ. There are 16 residues in the CDR3. V lost 3 bases and J lost 2, with 14 bases in between. The CDR3, as DNA: TGCGCCAGCAGCTACATGGCCCCCGCCAACACCGGGGAGCTGTTTTTT. It is translated as CASSYMAPANTGELFF.

This clonotype has a handful of counts. The chain combines TRBV29-1 with TRBJ2-2; D possibly corresponds to TRBD2 (7 bases). The V and J ends lost 3 bases and 8 bases respectively, with 22 bases between them. This CDR3 contains 16 residues. CDR1 and CDR2 (germline): SQVTM, ANQGSEA. The chain's CDR3 is CSVETARGAYSGELFF. CDR3 nucleotides: TGCAGCGTTGAGACTGCCCGGGGGGCCTACTCAGGGGAGCTGTTTTTT.

CDR3 loop: CASSFWVREINEQFF. DNA of the CDR3: TGTGCCAGCAGTTTTTGGGTGCGGGAGATAAATGAGCAGTTCTTC. This chain uses TRBV12-3 or TRBV12-4 with TRBJ2-1; TRBD2 agrees at 7 bases. The CDR3 runs to 15 residues. The J segment lost 7 bases and the V segment lost 3 bases, leaving 9 bases of the junction unmatched.

The chain has TRBV25-1 and TRBJ2-1; D is possibly TRBD2 (7 bases). CDR1 is MGHDK, CDR2 SYGVNS, per germline. The CDR3 extends over 14 amino acids. Trimming took 3 bases from V and 8 from J, leaving 14 bases between them. The CDR3 is CASSDPRGGYEQFF. The DNA of the CDR3 is TGTGCCAGCAGTGACCCGAGGGGGGGTTATGAGCAGTTCTTC.

The chain combines TRBV20-1 with TRBJ1-5, with TRBD1 identical over 10 bases. The CDR3 has 21 residues. Germline V gene lookup returns CDR1 DFQATT and CDR2 SNEGSKA (reference sequence). Trimming took 1 base from V and 0 from J; bases not matched to a gene: 18. CDR3 sequence reads: CSARAPSSRTGGPFSNQPQHF. CDR3 DNA sequence: TGCAGTGCTAGAGCTCCGTCCAGTAGGACAGGGGGACCCTTTAGCAATCAGCCCCAGCATTTT.